Presented here are 6 T cell receptor beta chains from one specimen sequenced in a study of blood T cell repertoires in COVID-19. Assay used: immunoSEQ multiplex PCR; TCRdb lists only in-frame clones, some missing. This table has approximately 54,000 clones, more than 85% appearing once. Sample: peripheral blood. These receptors came from a man aged 50 to 59 with acute or convalescent COVID-19.

The chain has TRBV6-5 and TRBJ1-5; 8 bases fit TRBD1. The CDR3 has 15 amino acids. V gave up 5 bases and J gave up 2 bases; unmatched junction bases: 5. The germline V gene has CDR1 MNHEY and CDR2 SVGAGI. This chain's CDR3 is CASSTGQGRNQPQHF. Written as DNA, the CDR3 is TGTGCCAGCAGTACCGGACAGGGCCGCAATCAGCCCCAGCATTTT.

The gene calls are TRBV5-1 and TRBJ2-1; TRBD2 agrees at 8 bases. The V and J ends lost 3 bases and 9 bases, in that order; junction bases with no gene match: 14. Germline V CDR1 and CDR2: SGHRS, YFSETQ. CDR3 length equals 16 residues. CDR3 DNA: TGCGCCAGCAGCTCCCTTACCGGGACTAGTAATACTGAGCAGTTCTTC. As protein: CASSSLTGTSNTEQFF.

The chain has TRBV6-5 and TRBJ1-6, with no clear D. This CDR3 is built from 13 residues. Trimming took off 5 bases at V and 10 bases at J, with 12 bases between the two ends. Germline values: CDR1 MNHEY, CDR2 SVGAGI. In DNA form, the CDR3 reads TGTGCCAGCAGTCGTTCCGAGGCCTCACCCCTCCACTTT. As protein: CASSRSEASPLHF.

The chain links TRBV9 to TRBJ1-3, with D perhaps matching TRBD1 (5 bases). The ends were cut back, 4 bases at V and 9 bases at J, with 20 bases in the middle. This CDR3 is built from 15 residues. Looked up from germline, CDR1 is SGDLS and CDR2 is YYNGEE. CDR3 loop: CASSPVKAPGGTIYF. The CDR3 DNA reads as TGTGCCAGCAGCCCGGTGAAGGCGCCCGGGGGCACCATATATTTT.

V usage is TRBV14 and J usage is TRBJ2-7, with a weak D call TRBD2 (6 bases). Germline loops: CDR1 SGHDN, CDR2 FVKESK. This CDR3 comprises 14 residues. The V end was cut by 1 base, the J end by 3 bases, with 10 bases between. The CDR3 sequence: CASSQVGRLYEQYF. CDR3 nucleotide sequence: TGTGCCAGCAGCCAAGTCGGGAGACTCTACGAGCAGTACTTC.

V gene TRBV5-1 combines with J gene TRBJ1-1; no definite D call. V was pared by 4 bases and J by 5 bases, with 15 bases between. The CDR3 is made up of 14 amino acids. Germline lookup yields CDR1 SGHRS and CDR2 YFSETQ. Written as DNA, the CDR3 is TGCGCCAGCAGCCCTGACCCGGCGAGGACTGAAGCTTTCTTT. The encoded protein is CASSPDPARTEAFF.